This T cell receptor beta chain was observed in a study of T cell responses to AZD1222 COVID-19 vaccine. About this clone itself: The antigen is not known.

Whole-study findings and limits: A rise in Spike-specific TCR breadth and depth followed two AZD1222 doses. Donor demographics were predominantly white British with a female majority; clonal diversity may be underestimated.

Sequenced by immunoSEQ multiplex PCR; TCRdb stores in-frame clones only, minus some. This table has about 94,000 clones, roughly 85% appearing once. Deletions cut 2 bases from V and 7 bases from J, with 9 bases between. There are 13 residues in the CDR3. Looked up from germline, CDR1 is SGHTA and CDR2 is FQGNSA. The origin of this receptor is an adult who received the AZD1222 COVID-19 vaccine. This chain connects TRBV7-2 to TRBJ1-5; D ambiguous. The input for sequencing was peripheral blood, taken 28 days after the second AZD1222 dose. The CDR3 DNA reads TGTGCCAGCAGCTTATACCCTGGACAGCCCCAGCATTTT. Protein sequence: CASSLYPGQPQHF.